This T cell receptor beta chain appears in the sequencing data of a study of T cell repertoires in cytomegalovirus infection. Study in general: Evidence of both CMV infection and a matching HLA type came from public TCR beta signatures.

TCRdb ran MiXCR on the reads and lists one entry per CDR3 protein. The table lists approximately 200,000 distinct CDR3 sequences, 28% of them singletons. The length of the CDR3 is 17 residues. Germline V CDR1 and CDR2: MNHEY, SVGEGT. The V and J ends lost 4 bases and 4 bases respectively, with 23 bases between them. What was sequenced was PBMCs. This TCR was recovered from a human donor in good health (CMV status not recorded). Some clones in this sample may be carry-over from other donors' samples. The chain links TRBV6-2 or TRBV6-3 to TRBJ2-7, with a possible D match to TRBD1 (6 bases). In DNA form, the CDR3 reads TGTGCCAGCAGTTCTCTCTTCGACCGGGACCAGGGGTACGAGCAGTACTTC. Translation: CASSSLFDRDQGYEQYF.